What follows are 10 T cell receptor beta chains derived from one specimen sequenced in a study of blood T cells in healthy people across ages (dated by TCRdb to about 2015). Libraries were made using 5' RACE. TCRdb records Illumina HiSeq 2500 as the sequencer. The second PCR ran for roughly 6 to 11 cycles and used a J-beta primer mix along with a sample-barcoded 5' primer. TCRdb reworked the public reads: Q25 trimming with fastp, MiXCR clone assembly, productive beta chains retained. Merged by CDR3 protein, the rows form single entries marked with the most common genes and DNA. Across this sample there are about 1.8 million distinct CDR3 sequences, with around half seen only once. The top ten hold less than 2.5% of the sample. The sample was blood. The receptors were gathered from a woman aged 35 to 49 in good health.

This clonotype was detected a few times. The chain links TRBV4-3 to TRBJ1-2, with unresolved D. V lost 5 bases, J lost 8 bases, and 18 bases lay in between. CDR3 length: 14 residues. From germline, CDR1 is LGHNA and CDR2 YSLEER. The CDR3 coding sequence is TGCGCCAGCAGCAAGACGGATACCCTAGGAGGCTACACCTTC. This sequence encodes CASSKTDTLGGYTF.

This chain joins TRBV28 and TRBJ1-2; the D gene is possibly TRBD1 (6 bases). The CDR3 spans 15 residues. With 8 bases removed from V and 0 bases from J, the gap between germline ends came to 16 bases. Germline-derived CDR1 and CDR2 are MDHEN and SYDVKM. The CDR3 sequence is CASVQQGIANYGYTF. The CDR3 DNA reads TGTGCCAGCGTACAACAGGGTATAGCTAACTATGGCTACACCTTC.

This clonotype was counted only a few times. V usage is TRBV7-9 and J usage is TRBJ2-5; D ambiguous. The V gene's germline CDR1 is SEHNR and CDR2 FQNEAQ (reference sequence). There are 16 residues in the CDR3. Trimming left V 1 base short and J 2 bases short, with 14 bases between. CDR3 sequence reads: CASSLDLLSKQETQYF. DNA of the CDR3: TGTGCCAGCAGCTTAGATCTGCTCTCCAAACAAGAGACCCAGTACTTC. Together with reference TRBV7-9 and TRBJ2-5, the CDR3 gives the full variable domain: DTGVSQNPRHKITKRGQNVTFRCDPISEHNRLYWYRQTLGQGPEFLTYFQNEAQLEKSRLLSDRFSAERPKGSFSTLEIQRTEQGDSAMYLCASSLDLLSKQETQYFGPGTRLLVL.

DNA of the CDR3: TGCAGCGCTGAGCGGCGGGGCAGGACCTACGAGCAGTACTTC. As protein: CSAERRGRTYEQYF. This chain connects TRBV29-1 to TRBJ2-4, with D possibly being TRBD2 (6 bases). Judging by the DNA end, TRBJ2-7 fits better; the J call may be wrong. The CDR3 loop spans 14 amino acids. The germline gives CDR1 SQVTM, CDR2 ANQGSEA.

This clonotype was detected a few times. This sequence joins TRBV7-2 and TRBJ1-2; D gene unclear. V was clipped by 1 base and J by 5 bases, with 14 bases between them. Per germline, CDR1 SGHTA and CDR2 FQGNSA. This CDR3 region has 15 residues. The CDR3 loop reads CASSLGPTNGYGYTF. Here the CDR3 DNA reads TGTGCCAGCAGCTTAGGTCCTACGAACGGGTATGGCTACACCTTC.

This clonotype was observed a few times. The chain joins TRBV15 to TRBJ1-2, with D unclear. The CDR3 length is 12 residues. From germline, CDR1 is LNHNV and CDR2 YYDKDF (reference sequence). Trimming took off 4 bases at V and 9 bases at J, with 12 bases between the two ends. The CDR3 nucleotides are TGTGCCACCAGCACCGAAAGTGGGAGCTACACCTTC. It is translated as CATSTESGSYTF.

The chain couples TRBV5-1 to TRBJ2-5, with 8 bases that match TRBD2. J was trimmed by 1 base and V by 4 bases; bases with no gene match: 6. The length of the CDR3 is 15 residues. Per germline, CDR1 SGHRS and CDR2 YFSETQ. In nucleotides, the CDR3 is TGCGCCAGCAGCGACGGACTAGCCCTCCAAGAGACCCAGTACTTC. This codes for CASSDGLALQETQYF.

The rearrangement joins TRBV5-1 to TRBJ2-3, with D tentatively TRBD1 (6 bases). Trimming took off 7 bases at V and 5 bases at J, with 20 bases between the two ends. The CDR3 loop spans 15 amino acids. Germline V lookup: CDR1 SGHRS, CDR2 YFSETQ. The CDR3 DNA reads as TGCGCCAGCGGCGAAACAGGGATCATGGGAGATACGCAGTATTTT. Translation gives CASGETGIMGDTQYF.

The J gene is TRBJ2-7, the V gene TRBV28; TRBD1 matches at 7 bases. The CDR3 length is 15 residues. Trimming took 4 bases from V and 2 from J; bases not matched to a gene: 8. Per the germline V gene, CDR1 is MDHEN and CDR2 is SYDVKM. CDR3 in amino acids: CASSWRAGGAYEQYF. The CDR3 region has the DNA TGTGCCAGCAGTTGGCGGGCAGGGGGAGCCTACGAGCAGTACTTC.

This clonotype has just a few counts. The J gene is TRBJ2-4, the V gene TRBV20-1; D might be TRBD2 (5 bases). With 1 base removed from V and 0 bases from J, the gap between germline ends came to 10 bases. This CDR3 is built from 15 residues. Germline V gives CDR1 DFQATT, CDR2 SNEGSKA (reference sequence). CDR3 protein: CSARAGNIAKNIQYF. In DNA form, the CDR3 reads TGCAGTGCTAGAGCGGGGAACATAGCCAAAAACATTCAGTACTTC.